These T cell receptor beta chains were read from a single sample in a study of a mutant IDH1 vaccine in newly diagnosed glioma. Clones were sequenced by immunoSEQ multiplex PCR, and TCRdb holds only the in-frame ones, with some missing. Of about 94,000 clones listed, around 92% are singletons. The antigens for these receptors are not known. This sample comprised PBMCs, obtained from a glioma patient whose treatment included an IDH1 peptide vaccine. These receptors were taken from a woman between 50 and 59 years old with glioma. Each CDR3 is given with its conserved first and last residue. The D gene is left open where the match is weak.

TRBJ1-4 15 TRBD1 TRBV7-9 TGTGCCAGCAGCGCCCGGACAGGGTCGTACGAAAAACTGTTTTTT CASSARTGSYEKLFF
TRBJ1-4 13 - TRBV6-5 TGTGCCAGCAGTTACTCGTCTAATGAAAAACTGTTTTTT CASSYSSNEKLFF
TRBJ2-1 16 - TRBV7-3 TGTGCCAGCAGCAGTACAGGGCCGAGCTCCTACAATGAGCAGTTCTTC CASSSTGPSSYNEQFF
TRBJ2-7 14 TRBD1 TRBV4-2 TGTGCCAGCAGCCTCGACAGGGCCTCCTACGAGCAGTACTTC CASSLDRASYEQYF
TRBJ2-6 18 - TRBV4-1 TGCGCCAGCAGCCAAGCAGGGGCAGGAACCTCTGGGGCCAACGTCCTGACTTTC CASSQAGAGTSGANVLTF
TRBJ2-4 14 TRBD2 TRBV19 TGTGCCAGTAGTATAGGTACGGGGGGATACATTCAGTACTTC CASSIGTGGYIQYF
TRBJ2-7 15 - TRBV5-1 TGCGCCAGCAGCTTGGACGCAAGGAGATCCTACGAGCAGTACTTC CASSLDARRSYEQYF
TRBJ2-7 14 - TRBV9 TGTGCCAGCAGCCAACAGGGCAGCCTCTACGAGCAGTACTTC CASSQQGSLYEQYF
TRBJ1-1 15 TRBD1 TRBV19 TGTGCCAGTAGTATAAGGGGGCTGGGGACCACTGAAGCTTTCTTT CASSIRGLGTTEAFF
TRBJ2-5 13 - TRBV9 TGTGCCAGCAGCGGATACAGGGTAGAGACCCAGTACTTC CASSGYRVETQYF
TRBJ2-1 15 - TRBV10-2 TGCGCCAGCAGAGTAGGCGGGCCGCCGTACAATGAGCAGTTCTTC CASRVGGPPYNEQFF
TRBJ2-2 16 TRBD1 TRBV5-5 TGTGCCAGCACCCCGAGGCGGACAGGGAGCACCGGGGAGCTGTTTTTT CASTPRRTGSTGELFF
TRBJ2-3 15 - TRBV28 TGTGCCAGCAGTCTTCGACAGAGACCCACAGATACGCAGTATTTT CASSLRQRPTDTQYF